Each of the 25 T cell receptor beta chains below was sequenced from the same sample in a study of glioma-infiltrating T cells after dendritic cell vaccination. Profiling relied on immunoSEQ multiplex PCR, and the TCRdb table lists in-frame clones only, not all of them. The sample holds around 100,000 clones, 75% to 85% seen once. This sample comprised blood, obtained before dendritic cell vaccination. The receptors shown here come from a human donor with glioblastoma.

The gene calls are TRBV19 and TRBJ1-4, with no clear D. V lost 5 bases, J lost 4 bases, and 14 bases lay in between. Germline V CDR1 and CDR2: LNHDA, SQIVND (reference sequence). CDR3 size: 15 residues. This CDR3 is CASSPSGSINEKLFF. In DNA, the CDR3 is TGTGCCAGTAGTCCCTCAGGATCAATTAATGAAAAACTGTTTTTT.

The chain has TRBV10-1 and TRBJ1-1, with D hard to call. The CDR3 is 14 residues long. V lost 0 bases and J 6 bases, leaving 11 bases between the germline ends. CDR1 and CDR2 from the germline V gene are WNHNN and SYGVQD (reference sequence). The CDR3 DNA reads TGCGCCAGCAGTGAGTCGCCGCTGCGGGCTGAAGCTTTCTTT. Encoded protein: CASSESPLRAEAFF.

V usage is TRBV11-3 and J usage is TRBJ2-5; TRBD2 matches 13 bases. The germline V gene has CDR1 SGHNT and CDR2 YENEEA. J gave up 2 bases and V 5 bases, and 5 bases lay outside the gene matches. This CDR3 contains 16 residues. The CDR3 sequence is CASSTGTSGTQETQYF. The DNA for the CDR3 is TGTGCCAGCAGCACCGGGACTAGCGGGACACAAGAGACCCAGTACTTC.

The chain recombines TRBV6-1 with TRBJ1-2, with 9 bases identical to TRBD1. The CDR3 length is 15 residues. Germline V gene lookup returns CDR1 MNHNS and CDR2 SASEGT. V shed 6 bases, J shed 3 bases, and the junction held 8 bases outside the gene matches. This CDR3 reads CASRHTQGADYGYTF. CDR3 sequence (DNA): TGTGCCAGCAGACATACACAGGGGGCGGACTATGGCTACACCTTC.

The chain joins TRBV6-1 to TRBJ2-7; D is perhaps TRBD1 (8 bases). With 6 bases removed from V and 1 base from J, the gap between germline ends came to 16 bases. This CDR3 has 15 residues. Germline CDR1 is MNHNS and CDR2 is SASEGT. CDR3 nucleotide sequence: TGTGCCAGCAGCCGAACAGGGGGGGAGTCCTACGAGCAGTACTTC. Translating gives CASSRTGGESYEQYF.

The V gene is TRBV2, the J gene TRBJ2-5; 8 bases fit TRBD1. The CDR3 is 15 residues long. CDR1 is SNHLY and CDR2 is FYNNEI in the germline V gene. With 6 bases clipped from V and 3 bases from J, the junction kept 9 bases outside the gene matches. CDR3 loop: CASSEDRAGKETQYF. CDR3 coding DNA: TGTGCCAGCAGCGAGGACAGGGCAGGGAAAGAGACCCAGTACTTC.

The chain links TRBV27 to TRBJ1-4, with no clear D. V dropped 2 bases and J dropped 1 base, with 5 bases sitting between them. The CDR3 is 14 residues long. Germline V CDR1 and CDR2: MNHEY, SMNVEV (reference sequence). The CDR3 loop reads CASSLRVTNEKLFF. The CDR3 nucleotides read TGTGCCAGCAGTTTACGGGTAACTAATGAAAAACTGTTTTTT.

The chain uses TRBV11-3 and TRBJ1-2; 11 bases line up with TRBD1. Germline assignment: CDR1 SGHNT and CDR2 YENEEA. The CDR3 has 17 amino acids. Unmatched junction bases numbered 13, after V lost 6 bases and J lost 4 bases. The CDR3 coding sequence is TGTGCCAGCAGAAACCGGGACAGGGGGGACCCAGGCTATGGCTACACCTTC. Translation gives CASRNRDRGDPGYGYTF.

This sequence joins TRBV4-3 and TRBJ1-5, with 8 bases aligning to TRBD1. Germline-derived CDR1 and CDR2 are LGHNA and YSLEER. J lost 6 bases, V lost 0 bases, and 4 bases had no gene match. The CDR3 extends over 15 amino acids. For the CDR3, the DNA is TGCGCCAGCAGCCAAGATACAACAGGGGGTCAGCCCCAGCATTTT. Encoded protein: CASSQDTTGGQPQHF.

The chain couples TRBV4-1 to TRBJ2-5, with D perhaps TRBD2 (6 bases). V dropped 0 bases and J dropped 3 bases, with 11 bases sitting between them. Germline assignment: CDR1 MGHRA and CDR2 YSYEKL. CDR3 size: 15 residues. Here the CDR3 reads CASSQDLTREETQYF. CDR3 coding DNA: TGCGCCAGCAGCCAAGATCTGACTAGAGAAGAGACCCAGTACTTC.

A word on this clone: One end of the junction is discordant with germline, which a read error may explain. This chain links TRBV7-6 with TRBJ1-5; D gene ambiguous. There are 14 residues in the CDR3. Germline CDR1 is SGHVS and CDR2 is FNYEAQ. This CDR3 reads CASSPGVGNQPQHF. The CDR3 coding sequence is TGTGCCAGCAGCCCCGGGGTGGGCAACCAGCCCCAGCATTTT.

V usage is TRBV4-1 and J usage is TRBJ1-5, with TRBD1 as a possible D gene (5 bases). There are 16 residues in the CDR3. The V gene's germline CDR1 is MGHRA and CDR2 YSYEKL. Deletions cut 0 bases from V and 1 base from J, with 10 bases between. The chain's CDR3 is CASSQDAGESNQPQHF. CDR3 in DNA: TGCGCCAGCAGCCAAGATGCGGGGGAAAGCAATCAGCCCCAGCATTTT.

CDR3 protein: CASSYSTGMAGYTF. In DNA, the CDR3 is TGTGCCAGCAGTTACTCGACGGGGATGGCTGGCTACACCTTC. The genes are TRBV6-5 and TRBJ1-2; D call uncertain. Germline V CDR1 and CDR2: MNHEY, SVGAGI. V was cut by 0 bases and J by 7 bases, with 12 bases left in between. This CDR3 contains 14 residues.

The V call is TRBV7-3, the J call TRBJ2-6, with TRBD1 identical over 7 bases. The junction had 2 bases not matched to a gene; V was cut back by 3 bases and J by 0 bases. CDR1 and CDR2 from the germline V gene are SGHTA and FQGTGA. The CDR3 has 16 residues. The CDR3 loop is CASSFEGASGANVLTF. Written as DNA, the CDR3 is TGTGCCAGCAGCTTTGAGGGGGCCTCTGGGGCCAACGTCCTGACTTTC.

This sequence joins TRBV30 and TRBJ1-2; no firm D call. The length of the CDR3 is 13 residues. V lost 4 bases, J lost 4 bases, and 13 bases lay in between. In germline, CDR1 is GTSNPN, CDR2 SVGIG (reference sequence). The CDR3 nucleotides are TGTGCCTGGACCCCCGGGGTCGTCTATGGCTACACCTTC. As protein: CAWTPGVVYGYTF.

The chain is built from TRBV5-6 and TRBJ2-3, with 10 bases aligning to TRBD2. The trim removed 1 base at V and 5 bases at J, leaving 4 bases unmatched. The CDR3 runs to 15 residues. Germline CDR1 SGHDT, CDR2 YYEEEE. The CDR3 nucleotides read TGTGCCAGCAGCTTGCTAGCGGGGGCATTAGATACGCAGTATTTT. Translating gives CASSLLAGALDTQYF.

This clone was seen a single time. V is TRBV6-6 and J is TRBJ1-2; TRBD1 might be the D (5 bases). The CDR3 covers 15 residues. Trimming cost V 6 bases and J 9 bases, with 23 bases left between them. In germline, CDR1 is MNHNY, CDR2 SVGAGI (reference sequence). CDR3 residues: CASRTEGEGLHSYTF. CDR3 in DNA: TGTGCCAGCAGGACAGAAGGGGAGGGCCTCCATAGCTACACCTTC.

J is TRBJ1-1 and V is TRBV6-4, with D possibly TRBD1 on 5 matching bases. Germline CDR1 is MRHNA and CDR2 is SNTAGT. This CDR3 is built from 13 residues. Trimming removed 5 bases from V and 3 bases from J, with 10 bases in between. The CDR3 is CASSLTRDTEAFF. In DNA form, the CDR3 reads TGTGCCAGCAGTCTAACCAGGGACACTGAAGCTTTCTTT.

DNA of the CDR3: TGTGCCAGCAGTTACAAAACAGGGGGAGGCGAGCAGTACTTC. It is translated as CASSYKTGGGEQYF. This chain uses TRBV6-5 with TRBJ2-7, with TRBD1 matching over 8 bases. This CDR3 region has 14 residues. V lost 2 bases to trimming and J lost 6 bases; unmatched junction nucleotides: 6. Germline V CDR1 and CDR2: MNHEY, SVGAGI.

This clone was counted between two and nine times. The V call is TRBV2, the J call TRBJ2-3, with TRBD2 identical over 8 bases. The germline V gene encodes CDR1 SNHLY and CDR2 FYNNEI. V shed 7 bases and J 0 bases; nucleotides not matched to a gene: 3. This CDR3 is built from 14 residues. This CDR3 reads CASKRGPSTDTQYF. The CDR3 nucleotides read TGTGCCAGCAAGCGGGGGCCTAGCACAGATACGCAGTATTTT.

V gene TRBV27 combines with J gene TRBJ1-1; D not certain. Trimming removed 7 bases from V and 3 bases from J, with 12 bases in between. The CDR3 contains 13 residues. From germline, CDR1 is MNHEY and CDR2 SMNVEV (reference sequence). This CDR3 reads CASIPQSYTEAFF. The CDR3 nucleotides are TGTGCCAGCATCCCCCAGTCGTACACTGAAGCTTTCTTT.

The chain recombines TRBV5-1 with TRBJ1-6; D is undetermined. Deletions cut 0 bases from V and 8 bases from J, with 24 bases between. The CDR3 has 19 residues. The V gene's germline CDR1 is SGHRS and CDR2 YFSETQ. CDR3 coding DNA: TGCGCCAGCAGCTTGGCTCCATCCCTTCTAAGGGAGGCTGATTCACCCCTCCACTTT. This encodes CASSLAPSLLREADSPLHF.

V is TRBV5-1 and J is TRBJ1-3, with a weak D call TRBD1 (6 bases). Looked up from germline, CDR1 is SGHRS and CDR2 is YFSETQ. Deletions cut 4 bases from V and 0 bases from J, with 17 bases between. The CDR3 sequence is 17 residues long. The CDR3, as DNA: TGCGCCAGCAGCAAACACCGGGACACCTTCTCTGGAAACACCATATATTTT. Protein product: CASSKHRDTFSGNTIYF.

The chain couples TRBV4-1 to TRBJ2-5; the match to TRBD2 covers 10 bases. The CDR3 is 16 amino acids. Trimming took 1 base from V and 5 from J; bases not matched to a gene: 7. Germline V gives CDR1 MGHRA, CDR2 YSYEKL. CDR3 loop: CASSQVERGGAETQYF. The CDR3 region has the DNA TGCGCCAGCAGCCAAGTGGAGCGGGGGGGCGCGGAGACCCAGTACTTC.

The chain links TRBV5-4 to TRBJ1-4; tentative D call: TRBD1 (5 bases). The CDR3 consists of 13 residues. V lost 4 bases to trimming and J lost 8 bases, with 12 bases between them. Germline V lookup: CDR1 SGHNT, CDR2 YYREEE (reference sequence). The DNA for the CDR3 is TGTGCCAGCAGCCCGGTCCGGGGGGAAAAACTGTTTTTT. It translates to CASSPVRGEKLFF.